This T cell receptor beta chain was retrieved from a study of CD4+ T cells in melanoma. Study observations and caveats: CD8+ T cell, macrophage and B cell function reportedly correlated with neoantigen-specific CD4+ T cells. Neoantigen-specific CD4+ T cells in melanoma reportedly had diverse differentiation states.

TCRdb keeps only in-frame clones here, not all; method: immunoSEQ multiplex PCR. The repertoire holds some 150,000 clones, 92% seen once, with more than 1.5% in the top ten. This clone appeared once. The antigen is undetermined. Looked up from germline, CDR1 is SGHDN and CDR2 is FVKESK. V lost 2 bases and J lost 4; bases outside the gene matches: 5. The CDR3 extends over 16 amino acids. V usage is TRBV14 and J usage is TRBJ2-3, with 11 positions matching TRBD1. The TCR sequence derives from a human donor with melanoma. The CDR3 DNA reads TGTGCCAGCAGCCAACGCCCGGGACAGGGGGCAGATACGCAGTATTTT. Its protein is CASSQRPGQGADTQYF.